This entry lists 3 T cell receptor beta chains sequenced from one sample in a study of T cell repertoires in cytomegalovirus infection. TCRdb re-analysed the reads in MiXCR, keeping a single row per CDR3 protein. The sample lists roughly 760,000 distinct CDR3 sequences, less than 40% occurring once. Sequencing used PBMCs. The source is a human donor in good health (CMV status not recorded). Some clones in this sample may be carry-over from other donors' samples.

V and J are TRBV19 and TRBJ2-1; TRBD2 is a possible D gene (6 bases). The CDR3 has 15 amino acids. Germline V CDR1 and CDR2: LNHDA, SQIVND (reference sequence). V shed 5 bases and J shed 12 bases, with 23 bases lying between them. CDR3 amino acids: CASSPDESPWGVQFF. DNA of the CDR3: TGTGCCAGTAGTCCTGACGAGTCGCCTTGGGGGGTGCAGTTCTTC.

This chain connects TRBV7-4 to TRBJ1-1; D ambiguous. The V gene's germline CDR1 is SGHVT and CDR2 SQSDAQ. This CDR3 spans 15 amino acids. The V end was cut by 8 bases, the J end by 0 bases, with 16 bases between. CDR3 sequence: CASRSGRNLNTEAFF. CDR3 in DNA: TGTGCCAGCCGCTCCGGACGGAATCTGAACACTGAAGCTTTCTTT.

V usage is TRBV6-1 and J usage is TRBJ2-7; D might be TRBD1 (6 bases). V was pared by 5 bases and J by 2 bases, with 10 bases between. The CDR3 contains 13 residues. Germline V gene sequence: CDR1 MNHNS, CDR2 SASEGT. The CDR3 spells CASSSGVPYEQYF. The CDR3 coding sequence is TGTGCCAGCAGTTCAGGGGTCCCCTACGAGCAGTACTTC.